The present T cell receptor beta chain was sequenced within a study of long-term antiretroviral therapy in people with HIV. Study outcomes and limitations: HIV repertoires had narrower CDR3 length ranges than controls.

With respect to this clone: No antigen is known for it.

V lost 6 bases and J lost 9; bases outside the gene matches: 11. Germline assignment: CDR1 KGHSH and CDR2 LQKENI. This CDR3 is built from 14 residues. They ran version v3.0 of the immunoSEQ assay at survey level. Using immunoSEQ multiplex PCR, the repertoire was profiled, and TCRdb retains in-frame clones only, with some absent. The table has approximately 23,000 clones, roughly four fifths seen once. The source was unsorted PBMCs, collected 1.5 years after starting antiretroviral therapy. This sequence joins TRBV18 and TRBJ2-3; 8 bases match TRBD1. The receptor was derived from a man under 40 with HIV. This chain's CDR3 is CASSPPMDRETQYF. The CDR3, as DNA: TGTGCCAGCTCCCCCCCCATGGACAGGGAGACGCAGTATTTT.